The TCR beta chain under discussion was sequenced for a study of cytomegalovirus exposure and HLA in healthy donors. The overall study: The 90 to 150 validation repertoires were produced on the same platform as the roughly 700 repertoires of the first cohort. This was reported in a later analysis. Broader study findings: Reportedly, diagnosis of cytomegalovirus status by the classifier showed high specificity and sensitivity. In vitro data verified three CMV-associated chains as specific for CMV antigens.

Profiled with immunoSEQ multiplex PCR; TCRdb holds only in-frame clones, not every one. The sample contains approximately 90,000 clones, 85% to 95% of which appear only once. Comments on this clone: The antigen is undetermined.

Among the 100 to 150 subjects of the validation cohort, separate from the roughly 600-subject first cohort, were the donors. Looked up from germline, CDR1 is MRHNA and CDR2 is SNTAGT. The CDR3 is 15 amino acids. V lost 5 bases to trimming and J lost 9 bases, with 20 bases between them. The TCR originated in a woman aged 25 to 39 in good health and CMV-seropositive. Sequenced sample: PBMCs. The chain employs TRBV6-4 and TRBJ2-1; perhaps TRBD2 as D (6 bases). CDR3 coding DNA: TGTGCCAGCAGTATGAACTCCGGGAGCGTCGGTGAGCAGTTCTTC. Encoded protein: CASSMNSGSVGEQFF.